Listed below are T cell receptor beta chains from one sample, sequenced in a study of graft-versus-host responses after intestinal transplantation. Their antigens remain unidentified. Assay: immunoSEQ multiplex PCR; the TCRdb copy retains only in-frame clones and omits some. The sample contains about 110,000 clones, 80% to 95% of which appear only once. The material was unstimulated CD8+ T cells sorted from spleen or lymph node cells, obtained before intestinal transplant. These receptors were collected from a human donor who received an intestinal transplant. CDR3s leave out the opening cysteine and the closing phenylalanine or tryptophan. Fields, in order: V gene, CDR3 length, CDR3 protein.

>TRBV11-2|14
ASSLDVTGAVYGYT
>TRBV5-4|11
ASSPRTGEGYT
>TRBV25-1|9
ASSVLAEAF
>TRBV19|16
ASSPGPPLAGFTYEQY
>TRBV2|12
ATGGPQSSYEQY
>TRBV4-1|14
ASSQVALATANEQF
>TRBV27|13
ASSPEGQGNQPQH
>TRBV30|11
AWSPLGSTEAF
>TRBV7-9|15
ASSLGTSGTERNEQF
>TRBV2|14
ASSEPVGRGEETQY
>TRBV14|12
ASSRPGHPYEQY
>TRBV20-1|9
SASARSEQY
>TRBV19|12
ASSIGGDSYEQY
>TRBV2|13
ASRGEPSSYNEQF
>TRBV27|20
ASREGRQIIGDGGSGANVLT
>TRBV7-9|13
ASSQNRVDSYEQY
>TRBV25-1|10
ASNLGSAAQY
>TRBV6-6|14
ASSWTGGISNQPQH
>TRBV2|11
ASSDRSYYGYT
>TRBV7-2|15
ASSLVVSYLRGNTIY
>TRBV4-2|13
ASSQESSGSYEQY
>TRBV29-1|11
SVVEGGQETQY
>TRBV11-2|14
ASSLAGRQRFYEQF
>TRBV7-9|12
ASSLYRDRDGYT